These T cell receptor beta chains were read from a single sample in a study of shared clonotypes between healthy human individuals. Clones were read by immunoSEQ multiplex PCR, and TCRdb kept only the in-frame ones, dropping some. The repertoire holds 550,000 to 850,000 clones, with 72% as singletons. Source material: memory CD4+ T cells sorted from blood. Every receptor here comes from a woman aged 25 to 39 in good health. Both conserved end residues are part of each CDR3. Fields, in order: J gene, clone size, D gene, V gene, CDR3 DNA, CDR3 protein. D genes are given only for firm matches. Clone size appears in some rows only: once, few, many, or a class for an expanded clone.

TRBJ2-7 | . | . | TRBV6-5 | TGTGCCAGCAGTTTCCCGGTAGGAACCACCTACGAGCAGTACTTC | CASSFPVGTTYEQYF
TRBJ1-4 | . | . | TRBV30 | TGTGCCTGGAGGAGGTCAGTTGGAGAAAAACTGTTTTTT | CAWRRSVGEKLFF
TRBJ2-5 | . | . | TRBV2 | TGTGCCAGCAAGGAGATGGGGGGAGAGACCCAGTACTTC | CASKEMGGETQYF
TRBJ2-1 | . | . | TRBV27 | TGTGCCAGCAGTACCCGATGGGACGAGCAGTTCTTC | CASSTRWDEQFF
TRBJ1-2 | . | . | TRBV5-1 | TGCGCCAGCAGCTCGCAGGGAGGCTATGGCTACACCTTC | CASSSQGGYGYTF
TRBJ2-1 | . | TRBD2 | TRBV7-9 | TGTGCCAGCAGTCGGACTAGCGGGTACTACAATGAGCAGTTCTTC | CASSRTSGYYNEQFF
TRBJ2-7 | . | . | TRBV6-1 | TGTGCCACTACCTTACAGGGGTCGGGGGACGAGCAGTACTTC | CATTLQGSGDEQYF
TRBJ1-5 | few | . | TRBV6-5 | TGTGCCACGGTCCGGGACACTTATCAGCCCCAGCATTTT | CATVRDTYQPQHF
TRBJ1-2 | . | TRBD1 | TRBV5-4 | TGTGCCAGCAGCCCTGACCGGACAGGGCATGGCTACACCTTC | CASSPDRTGHGYTF
TRBJ1-2 | . | TRBD1 | TRBV27 | TGTGCCAGCAGCCCCGGGACAGGGGTCGGCTACACCTTC | CASSPGTGVGYTF
TRBJ2-2 | . | . | TRBV11-3 | TGTGCCAGCAGCCTAACGAACACCGGGGAGCTGTTTTTT | CASSLTNTGELFF
TRBJ2-7 | . | . | TRBV19 | TGTGCCAGTAGTACCCGGGATTACTCCTACGAGCAGTACTTC | CASSTRDYSYEQYF
TRBJ2-1 | . | TRBD2 | TRBV27 | TGTGCCAGCAGTTTATGGTTTAGCGGGAGCTCCTACAATGAGCAGTTCTTC | CASSLWFSGSSYNEQFF
TRBJ1-1 | . | . | TRBV7-9 | TGTGCCAGCAGCTTAGGTTCCGAAGCTTTCTTT | CASSLGSEAFF
TRBJ2-3 | . | TRBD2 | TRBV2 | TGTGCCAGCATAGGACTAGCGGGAGGGGGTGCGCAGTATTTT | CASIGLAGGGAQYF
TRBJ2-1 | few | . | TRBV7-8 | TGTGCCAGCAGCCTTAGGCCCTCCTACAATGAGCAGTTCTTC | CASSLRPSYNEQFF
TRBJ1-2 | . | TRBD1 | TRBV28 | TGTGCCAGCAGTGACCTAGACCGGGACAGGGGTCACTATGGCTACACCTTC | CASSDLDRDRGHYGYTF
TRBJ2-1 | once | . | TRBV5-4 | TGTGCCAGCAGCGAACAGGGTGAGCAGTTCTTC | CASSEQGEQFF
TRBJ1-5 | . | TRBD1 | TRBV6-5 | TGTGCCAGCAAGACAGGGGCCCAGCCCCAGCATTTT | CASKTGAQPQHF
TRBJ2-1 | . | TRBD2 | TRBV25-1 | TGTGCCAGCAGTGAAGTTGGGGGAGGGCCGAGCTCCTACAATGAGCAGTTCTTC | CASSEVGGGPSSYNEQFF
TRBJ1-2 | . | TRBD1 | TRBV2 | TGTGCCAGCAGCGTGACGGGACAGGAAGGTAGTGGCTACACCTTC | CASSVTGQEGSGYTF
TRBJ2-2 | . | . | TRBV11-2 | TGTGCCAGCAGCTTAGCGTGGGTTGGCGGGGAGCTGTTTTTT | CASSLAWVGGELFF
TRBJ2-7 | . | . | TRBV10-3 | TGTGCCATCAGTGATCCAATACGCTACAAAGCCTACGAGCAGTACTTC | CAISDPIRYKAYEQYF
TRBJ2-1 | few | . | TRBV4-1 | TGCGCCAGCAGCCAAGTAGGCAATGAGCAGTTCTTC | CASSQVGNEQFF
TRBJ2-4 | . | . | TRBV4-1 | TGCGCCAGCAGCCAAGATCGGGCTCAACCAGCCAAAAACATTCAGTACTTC | CASSQDRAQPAKNIQYF
TRBJ2-5 | . | . | TRBV14 | TGTGCCAGCAGCCAAACGAACAGGGCGACCCAGTACTTC | CASSQTNRATQYF
TRBJ2-7 | few | . | TRBV5-1 | TGCGCCAGCAGCTTCGCAGGGAGCGACGAGCAGTACTTC | CASSFAGSDEQYF
TRBJ2-5 | . | . | TRBV30 | TGTGCCTGGAGTGTATCTCCCGCAGAGACCCAGTACTTC | CAWSVSPAETQYF
TRBJ2-7 | . | TRBD1 | TRBV27 | TGTGCCAGCAGTCCCGGACCGGCCCGGGACAGGGGGCTTAGGAAGCAGTACTTC | CASSPGPARDRGLRKQYF
TRBJ1-5 | . | . | TRBV11-3 | TGTGCCAGCAGCCAACAGAGGGATCAGCCCCAGCATTTT | CASSQQRDQPQHF
TRBJ1-1 | . | . | TRBV7-7 | TGTGCCAGCAGCCTAGACGCGAACACTGAAGCTTTCTTT | CASSLDANTEAFF
TRBJ1-1 | . | . | TRBV7-9 | TGTGCCAGCAGCCCCCGGGCAGGAATGAACACTGAAGCTTTCTTT | CASSPRAGMNTEAFF
TRBJ2-5 | . | . | TRBV30 | TGTGCCTGTAGATGGACAGTCCAAGAGACCCAGTACTTC | CACRWTVQETQYF
TRBJ2-1 | once | . | TRBV11-3 | TGTGCCAGCAGCCCCCAGGGGGCCACGCGGGGGGCCAGCTCCTACAATGAGCAGTTCTTC | CASSPQGATRGASSYNEQFF
TRBJ1-1 | . | . | TRBV9 | TGTGCCAGCAGCGTCGGAGCATCTAACACTGAAGCTTTCTTT | CASSVGASNTEAFF
TRBJ2-3 | few | TRBD2 | TRBV19 | TGTGCCACTAGGACTAGCGGGACAGATACGCAGTATTTT | CATRTSGTDTQYF
TRBJ2-1 | . | . | TRBV29-1 | TGCAGCGGCGGGGAGAATGAGCAGTTCTTC | CSGGENEQFF
TRBJ2-5 | many | . | TRBV4-1 | TGCGCCAGCAGCGGCCGGACAGCCCAAGAGACCCAGTACTTC | CASSGRTAQETQYF
TRBJ2-7 | . | . | TRBV15 | TGTGCCACCAGCAGAGAACCCTTAGGCAACGAGCAGTACTTC | CATSREPLGNEQYF
TRBJ2-3 | . | . | TRBV10-1 | TGCGCCAGCAGTGAGTCGGAGGGAGCAGATACGCAGTATTTT | CASSESEGADTQYF
TRBJ2-2 | . | TRBD2 | TRBV5-1 | TGCGCCAGCAGTCCCGGGACTACGGTCCCCGGGGAGCTGTTTTTT | CASSPGTTVPGELFF
TRBJ1-1 | once | . | TRBV11-2 | TGTGCCAGCAGCTTAGTGGGCAGTTTAGGGATCACTGAAGCTTTCTTT | CASSLVGSLGITEAFF
TRBJ1-2 | . | TRBD1 | TRBV5-1 | TGCGCCAGCAGCGCCGGACAGGGGCACTATGGCTACACCTTC | CASSAGQGHYGYTF
TRBJ2-7 | . | . | TRBV18 | TGTGCCAGCTCACCGCCGAACGGACGGGGAACGGAGCAGTACTTC | CASSPPNGRGTEQYF
TRBJ1-4 | few | . | TRBV29-1 | TGCAGCGCCGGGCAGGGTCGAGAAAAACTGTTTTTT | CSAGQGREKLFF
TRBJ1-3 | . | . | TRBV15 | TGTGCCACCATTCGAGACGGGAGCTCTGGAAACACCATATATTTT | CATIRDGSSGNTIYF
TRBJ2-2 | . | . | TRBV5-1 | TGCGCCAGCAGCCCCCTCGCTCGGGACACCGGGGAGCTGTTTTTT | CASSPLARDTGELFF
TRBJ2-5 | . | . | TRBV7-6 | TGTGCCAGCAGCCCAAGGAGACAAGAGACCCAGTACTTC | CASSPRRQETQYF
TRBJ1-2 | few | . | TRBV5-1 | TGCGCCAGCAGCCGGTGGGAGGGCGGCGACGGCTACACCTTC | CASSRWEGGDGYTF
TRBJ1-3 | . | TRBD1 | TRBV5-1 | TGCGCCAGCAGCGCGGGACAGGGAGAGGACACCATATATTTT | CASSAGQGEDTIYF
TRBJ2-5 | once | . | TRBV9 | TGTGCCAGCAGCGTAGTTCAGGGATCAGAGACCCAGTACTTC | CASSVVQGSETQYF
TRBJ1-2 | . | . | TRBV7-9 | TGTGCCAGCAGCCCCCTGGTTGGGAGTTATGGCTACACCTTC | CASSPLVGSYGYTF
TRBJ1-2 | . | . | TRBV6-1 | TGTGCCAGCGGGGGGAACTATGGCTACACCTTC | CASGGNYGYTF
TRBJ1-6 | . | . | TRBV6-4 | TGTGCCAGCAGTGAAACAGGGTTTCGATCACCCCTCCACTTT | CASSETGFRSPLHF
TRBJ2-1 | . | TRBD1 | TRBV5-6 | TGTGCCAGCAGCCGCCTCGACAGGGACTACAATGAGCAGTTCTTC | CASSRLDRDYNEQFF
TRBJ2-5 | . | . | TRBV5-4 | TGTGCCAGCAGCCGACCGGGGGCAGGGGAGACCCAGTACTTC | CASSRPGAGETQYF
TRBJ2-1 | . | . | TRBV5-4 | TGTGCCAGCAGCTTGGACAGGGCCTCCTACAATGAGCAGTTCTTC | CASSLDRASYNEQFF
TRBJ2-4 | . | TRBD2 | TRBV27 | TGTGCCAGCAGTTTAGGGACGGAGCGGGAGGGGACCAAAAACATTCAGTACTTC | CASSLGTEREGTKNIQYF
TRBJ2-5 | few | . | TRBV10-3 | TGTGCCACCGGACGGGGGTCGCATCAAGAGACCCAGTACTTC | CATGRGSHQETQYF
TRBJ1-1 | . | TRBD1 | TRBV28 | TGTGCCAGCAGTGAGGCGACAGGGACGAACACTGAAGCTTTCTTT | CASSEATGTNTEAFF